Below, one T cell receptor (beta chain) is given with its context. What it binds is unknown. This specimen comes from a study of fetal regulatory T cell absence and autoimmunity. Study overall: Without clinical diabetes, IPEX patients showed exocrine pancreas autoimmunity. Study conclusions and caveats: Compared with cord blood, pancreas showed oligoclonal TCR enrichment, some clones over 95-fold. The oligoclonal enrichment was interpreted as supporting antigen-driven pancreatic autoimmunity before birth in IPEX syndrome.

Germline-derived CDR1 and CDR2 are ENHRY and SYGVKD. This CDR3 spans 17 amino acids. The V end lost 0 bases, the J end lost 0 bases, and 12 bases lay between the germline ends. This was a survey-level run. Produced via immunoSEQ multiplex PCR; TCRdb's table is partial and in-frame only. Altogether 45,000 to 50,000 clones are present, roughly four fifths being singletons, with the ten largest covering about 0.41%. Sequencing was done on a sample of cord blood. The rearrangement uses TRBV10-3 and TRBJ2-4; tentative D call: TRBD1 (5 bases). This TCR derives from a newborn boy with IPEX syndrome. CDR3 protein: CAISESLGRRAKNIQYF. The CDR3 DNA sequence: TGTGCCATCAGTGAGTCGCTGGGGCGGAGAGCCAAAAACATTCAGTACTTC.